The rows below give T cell receptor beta chains drawn from one sample of a study of cytomegalovirus exposure and HLA in healthy donors. The protocol was immunoSEQ multiplex PCR, while the TCRdb copy is restricted to in-frame clones and leaves out a portion. The table records some 120,000 clones, approximately 80% of them present only once. Sequencing input: PBMCs. The receptors stem from a man aged 18 to 30 in good health and CMV-seronegative. Each CDR3 is given with its conserved first and last residue. The D gene is left open where the match is weak. Size values are once, few and many counts, or a class for expanded clones, and some rows have none.

>TRBV30|.|TRBJ2-7|.
TGTGCCTGGTCTCCGGATGTCGGGTCCTACGAGCAGTACTTC
CAWSPDVGSYEQYF
>TRBV7-3|.|TRBJ1-1|.
TGTGCCAGCAGCTTAGGGGGGGGCACTGAAGCTTTCTTT
CASSLGGGTEAFF
>TRBV19|.|TRBJ1-1|.
TGTGCCAGTAGATATTTGGGGGGAACTGAAGAAGCTTTCTTT
CASRYLGGTEEAFF
>TRBV5-1|.|TRBJ2-7|.
TGCGCCAGCAGCTTGTTTGCTAGTTCTTACGAGCAGTACTTC
CASSLFASSYEQYF
>TRBV19|once|TRBJ2-1|TRBD2
TGTGCCAGTAGTTTAGCGGGAGGGCACTACAATGAGCAGTTCTTC
CASSLAGGHYNEQFF
>TRBV6-4|.|TRBJ2-1|TRBD2
TGTGCCATCTCAACAAACGGACTAGCGGGAGTGAGCGATGAGCAGTTCTTC
CAISTNGLAGVSDEQFF
>TRBV5-1|once|TRBJ2-2|.
TGCGCCAGCAGCTTGGGTCTCCGGACCGGGGAGCTGTTTTTT
CASSLGLRTGELFF
>TRBV7-9|.|TRBJ2-1|.
TGTGCCAGCAGCCCTATAGCGGCTGAGCAGTTCTTC
CASSPIAAEQFF
>TRBV5-6|.|TRBJ2-4|.
TGTGCCAGCAGGAAGAGTCCCCAAAACATTCAGTACTTC
CASRKSPQNIQYF
>TRBV5-1|.|TRBJ1-1|.
TGCGCCACCTCATCTGGACAGCCATGGAACACTGAAGCTTTCTTT
CATSSGQPWNTEAFF
>TRBV5-1|.|TRBJ2-7|TRBD1
TGCGCCAGCAGCTTGGCAGGAGGGACAGGGTTCTACGAGCAGTACTTC
CASSLAGGTGFYEQYF
>TRBV19|.|TRBJ2-1|TRBD2
TGTGCCAGTAGTATGCCCCTCTTTAGGGTAGCGGGAGGATCGTACAATGAGCAGTTCTTC
CASSMPLFRVAGGSYNEQFF
>TRBV7-3|.|TRBJ2-2|TRBD2
TGTGCCAGCAGCTTCACTAGCGGAGCGAACACCGGGGAGCTGTTTTTT
CASSFTSGANTGELFF
>TRBV4-3|.|TRBJ1-5|.
TGCGCCAGCAGCCAGGGGTACAGGGGCAATCAGCCCCAGCATTTT
CASSQGYRGNQPQHF
>TRBV18|.|TRBJ1-2|TRBD1
TGTGCCACTGGGGACAGTCAAGGTTTGGGCGGCTACACCTTC
CATGDSQGLGGYTF
>TRBV11-3|once|TRBJ2-1|.
TGTGCCAGCAGCTTAGGTGGGGGCACCTACAATGAGCAGTTCTTC
CASSLGGGTYNEQFF
>TRBV18|once|TRBJ1-2|.
TGTGCCAGCTCACCAGGCAGCATGGACACCTCCTATGGCTACACCTTC
CASSPGSMDTSYGYTF
>TRBV9|.|TRBJ1-5|.
TGTGCCAGCAGCGCAGGCCAGTATAGCAATCAGCCCCAGCATTTT
CASSAGQYSNQPQHF
>TRBV11-2|.|TRBJ2-5|TRBD1
TGTGCCAGCAGCGGGACAGAAAGGGAGACCCAGTACTTC
CASSGTERETQYF
>TRBV10-3|.|TRBJ1-1|.
TGTGCCATCAGTGACACCGGGACACCGACCACTGAAGCTTTCTTT
CAISDTGTPTTEAFF
>TRBV29-1|.|TRBJ1-1|TRBD1
TGCAGCGTTGGGTCAGGGGGGAACACTGAAGCTTTCTTT
CSVGSGGNTEAFF
>TRBV5-4|.|TRBJ1-1|TRBD1
TGTGCCAGCAGCCCGACAGGGGCTGAAGCTTTCTTT
CASSPTGAEAFF
>TRBV9|.|TRBJ2-3|.
TGTGCCAGCAGCGAGTCTTGGGGGACTAGCACAGATACGCAGTATTTT
CASSESWGTSTDTQYF
>TRBV7-9|.|TRBJ2-7|.
TGTGCCAGCAGCTCGACAGGCTACGAGCAGTACTTC
CASSSTGYEQYF
>TRBV18|once|TRBJ2-2|TRBD2
TGTGCCAGCTCACCACAGAGCGGGAGGAACACCGGGGAGCTGTTTTTT
CASSPQSGRNTGELFF
>TRBV18|.|TRBJ2-7|.
TGTGCCAGCTCACCAGGACAGAATGGAGAGCAGTACTTC
CASSPGQNGEQYF
>TRBV19|.|TRBJ2-5|.
TGTGCCAGCCAGGGGTCGGGAGAGACCCAGTACTTC
CASQGSGETQYF
>TRBV10-3|.|TRBJ1-5|TRBD1
TGTGCCACCAGACAGGGGCTGAATCAGCCCCAGCATTTT
CATRQGLNQPQHF
>TRBV27|.|TRBJ1-2|.
TGTGCCAGCAGTTCCGCGTGGAGCTCTGGGGGCTACACCTTC
CASSSAWSSGGYTF
>TRBV18|once|TRBJ1-1|TRBD1
TGTGCCAGCTCACCAGGACAGGACACTGAAGCTTTCTTT
CASSPGQDTEAFF
>TRBV19|.|TRBJ2-7|TRBD2
TGTGCCAGTAGTATGGCGGCTAGCGGGGCGTACGAGCAGTACTTC
CASSMAASGAYEQYF
>TRBV27|.|TRBJ2-3|TRBD2
TGTGCCAGCAGTTCTAGACTAGCGGGACCGACAGATACGCAGTATTTT
CASSSRLAGPTDTQYF
>TRBV4-2|.|TRBJ2-1|.
TGTGCCAGCAGCCAAGTAGGGGGAGGGGACAATGAGCAGTTCTTC
CASSQVGGGDNEQFF
>TRBV10-3|.|TRBJ1-1|.
TGTGCCATCAGTGAGTCGACAGATGCTTTCTTT
CAISESTDAFF
>TRBV5-8|.|TRBJ1-1|TRBD1
TGTGCCAGCAGCCCGGGACAGCCGAACACTGAAGCTTTCTTT
CASSPGQPNTEAFF
>TRBV5-8|.|TRBJ1-5|.
TGTGCCAGCAGCTTAATGGAGGGTCAGCCCCAGCATTTT
CASSLMEGQPQHF
>TRBV6-6|few|TRBJ2-3|TRBD1
TGTGCCAGCAGTCCTCCCCCCCTCCCGGGACAGGAGGGTTATTTT
CASSPPPLPGQEGYF